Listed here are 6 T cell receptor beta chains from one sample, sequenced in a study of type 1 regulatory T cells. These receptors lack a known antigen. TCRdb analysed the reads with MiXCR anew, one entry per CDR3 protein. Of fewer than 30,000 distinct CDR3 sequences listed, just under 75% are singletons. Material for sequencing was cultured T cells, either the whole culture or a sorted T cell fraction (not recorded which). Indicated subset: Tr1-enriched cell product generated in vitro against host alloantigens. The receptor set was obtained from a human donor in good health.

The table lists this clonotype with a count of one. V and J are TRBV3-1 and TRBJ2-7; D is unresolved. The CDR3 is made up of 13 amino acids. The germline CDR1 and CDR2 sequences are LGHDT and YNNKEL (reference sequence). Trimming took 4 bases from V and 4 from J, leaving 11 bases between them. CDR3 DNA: TGTGCCAGCAGCCGAAAGACCGGGTACGAGCAGTACTTC. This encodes CASSRKTGYEQYF.

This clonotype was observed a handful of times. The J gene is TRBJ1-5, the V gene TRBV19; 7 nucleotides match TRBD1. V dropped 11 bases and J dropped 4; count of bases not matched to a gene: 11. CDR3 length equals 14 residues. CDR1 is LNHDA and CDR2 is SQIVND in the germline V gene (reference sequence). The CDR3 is CASMRGLSNQPQHF. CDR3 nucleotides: TGTGCCTCCATGAGGGGGCTCAGTAATCAGCCCCAGCATTTT.

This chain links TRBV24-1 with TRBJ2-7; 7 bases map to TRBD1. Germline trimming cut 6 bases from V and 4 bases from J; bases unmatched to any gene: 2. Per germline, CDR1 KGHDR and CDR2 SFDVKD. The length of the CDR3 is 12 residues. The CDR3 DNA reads TGTGCCACCAGTCCAGGGGGTTACGAGCAGTACTTC. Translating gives CATSPGGYEQYF.

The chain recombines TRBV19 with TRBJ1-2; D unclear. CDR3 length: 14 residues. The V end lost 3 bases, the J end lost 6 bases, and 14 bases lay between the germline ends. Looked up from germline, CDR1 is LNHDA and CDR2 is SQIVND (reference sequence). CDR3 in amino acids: CASSIDGNEDGYTF. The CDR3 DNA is TGTGCCAGTAGTATCGACGGCAATGAGGATGGCTACACCTTC.

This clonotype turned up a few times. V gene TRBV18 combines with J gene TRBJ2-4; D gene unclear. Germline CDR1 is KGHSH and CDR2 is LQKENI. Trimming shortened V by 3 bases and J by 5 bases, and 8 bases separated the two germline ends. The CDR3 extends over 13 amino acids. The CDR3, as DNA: TGTGCCAGCTCACCCGACCGAGAAAACATTCAGTACTTC. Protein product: CASSPDRENIQYF. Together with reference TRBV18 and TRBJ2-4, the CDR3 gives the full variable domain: NAGVMQNPRHLVRRRGQEARLRCSPMKGHSHVYWYRQLPEEGLKFMVYLQKENIIDESGMPKERFSAEFPKEGPSILRIQQVVRGDSAAYFCASSPDRENIQYFGAGTRLSVL.

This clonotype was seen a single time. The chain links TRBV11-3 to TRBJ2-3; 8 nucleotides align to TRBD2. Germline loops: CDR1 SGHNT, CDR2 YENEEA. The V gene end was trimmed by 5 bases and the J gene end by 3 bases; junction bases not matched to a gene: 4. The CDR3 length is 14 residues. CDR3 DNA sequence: TGTGCCAGCAGCCGACTAGCGATTACAGATACGCAGTATTTT. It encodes CASSRLAITDTQYF.